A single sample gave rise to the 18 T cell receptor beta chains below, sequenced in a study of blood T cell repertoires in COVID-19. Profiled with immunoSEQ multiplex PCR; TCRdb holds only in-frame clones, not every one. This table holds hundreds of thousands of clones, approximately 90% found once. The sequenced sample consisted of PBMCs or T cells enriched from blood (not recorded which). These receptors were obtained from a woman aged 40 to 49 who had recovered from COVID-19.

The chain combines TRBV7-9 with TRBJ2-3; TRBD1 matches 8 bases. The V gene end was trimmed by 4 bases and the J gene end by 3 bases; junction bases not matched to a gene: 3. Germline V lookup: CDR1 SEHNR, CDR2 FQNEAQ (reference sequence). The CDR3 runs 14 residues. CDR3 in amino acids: CASSWGQATDTQYF. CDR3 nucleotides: TGTGCCAGCAGCTGGGGACAGGCGACAGATACGCAGTATTTT.

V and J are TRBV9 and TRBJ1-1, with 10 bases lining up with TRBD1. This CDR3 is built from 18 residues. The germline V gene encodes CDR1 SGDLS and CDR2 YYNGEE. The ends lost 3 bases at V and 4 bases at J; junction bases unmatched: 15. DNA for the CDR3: TGTGCCAGCAGCGCCTTTTCCGGGACAGGGGAGAGGAGCACTGAAGCTTTCTTT. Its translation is CASSAFSGTGERSTEAFF.

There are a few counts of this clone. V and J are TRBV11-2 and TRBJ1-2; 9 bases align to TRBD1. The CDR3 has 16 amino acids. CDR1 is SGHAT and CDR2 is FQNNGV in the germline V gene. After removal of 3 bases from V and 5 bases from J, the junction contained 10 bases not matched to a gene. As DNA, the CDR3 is TGTGCCAGCAGCTTTGGACAGGGGAGGGGTTATTATGGCTACACCTTC. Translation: CASSFGQGRGYYGYTF.

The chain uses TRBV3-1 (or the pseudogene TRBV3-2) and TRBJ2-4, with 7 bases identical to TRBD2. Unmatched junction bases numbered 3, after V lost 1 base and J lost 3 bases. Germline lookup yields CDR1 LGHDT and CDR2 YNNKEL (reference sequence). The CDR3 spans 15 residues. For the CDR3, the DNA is TGTGCCAGCAGCCAAGTGTCGGGGGGCAAAAACATTCAGTACTTC. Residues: CASSQVSGGKNIQYF.

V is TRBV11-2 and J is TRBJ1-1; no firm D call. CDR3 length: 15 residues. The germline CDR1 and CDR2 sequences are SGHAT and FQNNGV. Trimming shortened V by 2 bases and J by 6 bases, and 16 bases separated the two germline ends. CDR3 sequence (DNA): TGTGCCAGCAGCTTAAGGGTTGAGGGCACAGCTGAAGCTTTCTTT. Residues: CASSLRVEGTAEAFF.

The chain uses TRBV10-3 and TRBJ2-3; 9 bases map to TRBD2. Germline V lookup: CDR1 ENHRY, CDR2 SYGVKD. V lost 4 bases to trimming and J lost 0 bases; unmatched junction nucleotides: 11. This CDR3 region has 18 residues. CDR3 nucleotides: TGTGCCATCAGTGGGGGCCGGGGTAGCGGGAGTAGCACAGATACGCAGTATTTT. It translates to CAISGGRGSGSSTDTQYF.

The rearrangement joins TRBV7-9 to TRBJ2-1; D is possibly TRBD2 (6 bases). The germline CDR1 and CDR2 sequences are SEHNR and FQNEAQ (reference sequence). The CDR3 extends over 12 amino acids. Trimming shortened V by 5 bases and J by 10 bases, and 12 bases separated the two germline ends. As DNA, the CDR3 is TGTGCCAGCAGCCTTAGGGGACTGGAGCAGTTCTTC. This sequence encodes CASSLRGLEQFF.

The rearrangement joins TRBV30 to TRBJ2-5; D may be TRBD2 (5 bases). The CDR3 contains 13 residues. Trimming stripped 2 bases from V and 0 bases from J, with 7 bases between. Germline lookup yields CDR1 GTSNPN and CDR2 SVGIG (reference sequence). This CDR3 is CAWSKRDQETQYF. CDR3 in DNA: TGTGCCTGGAGTAAGAGGGACCAAGAGACCCAGTACTTC. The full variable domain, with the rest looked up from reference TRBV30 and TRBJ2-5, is SQTIHQWPATLVQPVGSPLSLECTVEGTSNPNLYWYRQAAGRGLQLLFYSVGIGQISSEVPQNLSASRPQDRQFILSSKKLLLSDSGFYLCAWSKRDQETQYFGPGTRLLVL.

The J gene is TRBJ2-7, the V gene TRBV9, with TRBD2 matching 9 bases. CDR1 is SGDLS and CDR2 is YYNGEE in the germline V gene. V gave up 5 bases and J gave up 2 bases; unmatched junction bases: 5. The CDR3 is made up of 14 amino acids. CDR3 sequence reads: CASSPSSGTYEQYF. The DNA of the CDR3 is TGTGCCAGCAGTCCGTCTAGCGGGACCTACGAGCAGTACTTC.

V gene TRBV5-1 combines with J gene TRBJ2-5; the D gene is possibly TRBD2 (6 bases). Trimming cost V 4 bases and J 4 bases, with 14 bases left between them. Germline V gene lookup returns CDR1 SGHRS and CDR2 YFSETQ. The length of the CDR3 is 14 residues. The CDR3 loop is CASSPRRDRETQYF. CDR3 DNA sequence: TGCGCCAGCAGCCCTCGGCGGGATAGAGAGACCCAGTACTTC.

The CDR3 DNA sequence: TGCGCCAGCAGCCAAGATAGAGCAGGGGTCGATGGCTACACCTTC. This codes for CASSQDRAGVDGYTF. The chain employs TRBV4-3 and TRBJ1-2; a possible D gene is TRBD1 (6 bases). The CDR3 is made up of 15 amino acids. Germline CDR1 reads LGHNA; CDR2 reads YSLEER. Between the trimmed V and J ends, which lost 0 bases and 6 bases, there was a span of 14 bases.

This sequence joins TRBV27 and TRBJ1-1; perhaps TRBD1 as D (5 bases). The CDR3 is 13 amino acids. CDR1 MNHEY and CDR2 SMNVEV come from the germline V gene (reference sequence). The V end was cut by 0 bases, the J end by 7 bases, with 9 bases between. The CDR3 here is CASSLSGDFEAFF. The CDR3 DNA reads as TGTGCCAGCAGTTTATCAGGGGACTTTGAAGCTTTCTTT.

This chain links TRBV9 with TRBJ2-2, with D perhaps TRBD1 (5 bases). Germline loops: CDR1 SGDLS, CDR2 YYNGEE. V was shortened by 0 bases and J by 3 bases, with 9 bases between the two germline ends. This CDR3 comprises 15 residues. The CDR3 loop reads CASSVGTPDTGELFF. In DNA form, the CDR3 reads TGTGCCAGCAGCGTAGGGACACCGGACACCGGGGAGCTGTTTTTT.

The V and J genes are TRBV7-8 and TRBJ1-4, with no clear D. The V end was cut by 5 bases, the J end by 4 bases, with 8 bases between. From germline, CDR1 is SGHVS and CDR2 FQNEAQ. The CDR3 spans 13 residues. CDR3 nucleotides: TGTGCCAGCAGCCCAGGTGGTAATGAAAAACTGTTTTTT. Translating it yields CASSPGGNEKLFF.

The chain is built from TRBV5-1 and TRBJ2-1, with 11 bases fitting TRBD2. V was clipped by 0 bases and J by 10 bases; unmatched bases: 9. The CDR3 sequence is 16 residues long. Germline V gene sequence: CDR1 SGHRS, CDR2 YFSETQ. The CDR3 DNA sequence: TGCGCCAGCAGCTTGGATGGGTCTAGCGGGGGGAGGGAGCAGTTCTTC. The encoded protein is CASSLDGSSGGREQFF.

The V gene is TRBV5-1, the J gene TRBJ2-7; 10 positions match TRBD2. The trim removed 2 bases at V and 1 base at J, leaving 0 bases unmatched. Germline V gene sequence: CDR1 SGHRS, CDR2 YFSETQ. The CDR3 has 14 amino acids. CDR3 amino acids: CASSLAGGSYEQYF. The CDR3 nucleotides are TGCGCCAGCAGCTTAGCGGGGGGGTCCTACGAGCAGTACTTC.

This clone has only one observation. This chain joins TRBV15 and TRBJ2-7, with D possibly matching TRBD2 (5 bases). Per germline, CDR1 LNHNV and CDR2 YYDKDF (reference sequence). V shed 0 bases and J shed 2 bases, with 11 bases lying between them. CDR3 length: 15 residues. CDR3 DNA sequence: TGTGCCACCAGCAGAGAAGAGCGGAGCACCTACGAGCAGTACTTC. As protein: CATSREERSTYEQYF.

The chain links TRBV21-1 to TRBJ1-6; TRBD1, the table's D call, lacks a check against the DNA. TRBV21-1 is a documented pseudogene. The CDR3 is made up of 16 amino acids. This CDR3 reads CASSKQGACIRSPLHF. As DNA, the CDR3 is TGTGCCAGCAGCAAACAGGGGGCGTGTATCCGATCACCCCTCCACTTT.